The 11 T cell receptor beta chains presented below share a single source sample, sequenced in a study of T-cell memory formation after mild COVID-19. TCRdb recomputed calls from the 5' RACE reads with MiXCR, one row per CDR3 protein. Among approximately 430,000 distinct CDR3 sequences listed, about 22% were seen once. The sequencing sample was made of PBMCs or a T cell subset sorted from them (not recorded which). Source of these receptors: an adult woman who had mild COVID-19 (a few samples of this study predate the infection). Cell type and time point are not known.

This clonotype has a count of ten or more. The chain recombines TRBV18 with TRBJ2-3, with D unresolved. Trimming stripped 2 bases from V and 5 bases from J, with 8 bases between. Per germline, CDR1 KGHSH and CDR2 LQKENI. This CDR3 has 13 residues. CDR3 residues: CASSPRARDTQYF. As DNA, the CDR3 is TGTGCCAGCTCACCAAGGGCTCGAGATACGCAGTATTTT.

This clonotype was observed a few times. The gene calls are TRBV5-1 and TRBJ2-2; D remains unclear. From germline, CDR1 is SGHRS and CDR2 YFSETQ. V lost 4 bases and J lost 0, with 4 bases in between. The CDR3 totals 13 residues. The CDR3 loop reads CASSISNTGELFF. As DNA, the CDR3 is TGCGCCAGCAGCATTTCGAACACCGGGGAGCTGTTTTTT.

Only a few counts were recorded for this clonotype. V gene TRBV5-1 combines with J gene TRBJ2-3, with TRBD2 identical over 10 bases. Germline-derived CDR1 and CDR2 are SGHRS and YFSETQ. The J segment lost 0 bases and the V segment lost 2 bases, leaving 3 bases of the junction unmatched. This CDR3 has 16 residues. The CDR3 bases are TGCGCCAGCAGCTTTAGCGGGGGGCTCAGCACAGATACGCAGTATTTT. The encoded protein is CASSFSGGLSTDTQYF.

This rearrangement joins TRBV20-1 to TRBJ2-1, with D possibly being TRBD1 (6 bases). This CDR3 is built from 13 residues. Per the germline V gene, CDR1 is DFQATT and CDR2 is SNEGSKA (reference sequence). V was clipped by 3 bases and J by 6 bases, with 12 bases between them. CDR3 bases: TGCAGTGCTAGGGGGGACACTTCCAATGAGCAGTTCTTC. Protein sequence: CSARGDTSNEQFF.

The table lists this clonotype with a few counts. J is TRBJ2-1 and V is TRBV7-2; D is ambiguous. V was trimmed by 7 bases and J by 3 bases, leaving 19 bases between them. The V gene's germline CDR1 is SGHTA and CDR2 FQGNSA. This CDR3 has 16 residues. CDR3 bases: TGTGCCAGCACCCTCAGCTTGGGTCTAGACTACAATGAGCAGTTCTTC. Its protein is CASTLSLGLDYNEQFF.

This clonotype was found a few times. The chain is built from TRBV18 and TRBJ2-3; 8 bases match TRBD2. In germline, CDR1 is KGHSH, CDR2 LQKENI. The CDR3 has 15 amino acids. Trimming took 3 bases from V and 4 from J; bases not matched to a gene: 6. CDR3 loop: CASSPRTGGPDTQYF. In DNA form, the CDR3 reads TGTGCCAGCTCACCTAGGACGGGAGGGCCAGATACGCAGTATTTT.

The chain employs TRBV6-2 or TRBV6-3 and TRBJ2-1; D might be TRBD2 (5 bases). Germline V lookup: CDR1 MNHEY, CDR2 SVGEGT. This CDR3 has 16 amino acids. Trimming removed 2 bases at V and 4 bases at J, with 15 bases between. CDR3 residues: CASSYGGSAPYNEQFF. CDR3 DNA: TGTGCCAGCAGTTACGGTGGTAGCGCCCCATACAATGAGCAGTTCTTC.

The sample holds a few counts of this clonotype. The chain uses TRBV18 and TRBJ2-5; the D is unclear. V lost 3 bases to trimming and J lost 9 bases, with 14 bases between them. Germline V gives CDR1 KGHSH, CDR2 LQKENI. The CDR3 contains 13 residues. As DNA, the CDR3 is TGTGCCAGCTCACCCGGTGGTGCGTGGGCCCAGTACTTC. It is translated as CASSPGGAWAQYF.

The V gene is TRBV5-1, the J gene TRBJ1-1; D ambiguous. Trimming took off 3 bases at V and 6 bases at J, with 24 bases between the two ends. The length of the CDR3 is 17 residues. Germline values: CDR1 SGHRS, CDR2 YFSETQ. The CDR3 sequence: CASSSLASRGFLAEAFF. The CDR3 DNA reads as TGCGCCAGCAGCTCCTTGGCGTCGCGGGGATTCCTGGCTGAAGCTTTCTTT.

The table lists this clonotype with a count of one. V is TRBV11-2 and J is TRBJ2-7; D is perhaps TRBD1 (6 bases). Deletions cut 5 bases from V and 2 bases from J, with 16 bases between. The CDR3 spans 15 residues. Looked up from germline, CDR1 is SGHAT and CDR2 is FQNNGV. The CDR3 DNA reads as TGTGCCAGCAGCCCAGGGGTGGCTGGGCCCTACGAGCAGTACGTC. This translates into CASSPGVAGPYEQYV.

This clonotype has a handful of counts. The V and J genes are TRBV6-1 and TRBJ2-5; no reliable D call. CDR1 is MNHNS, CDR2 SASEGT, per germline. V lost 1 base, J lost 8 bases, and 11 bases lay in between. This CDR3 region has 13 residues. CDR3 loop: CASSEGRLETQYF. CDR3 bases: TGTGCCAGCAGTGAAGGCCGGCTCGAAACCCAGTACTTC.